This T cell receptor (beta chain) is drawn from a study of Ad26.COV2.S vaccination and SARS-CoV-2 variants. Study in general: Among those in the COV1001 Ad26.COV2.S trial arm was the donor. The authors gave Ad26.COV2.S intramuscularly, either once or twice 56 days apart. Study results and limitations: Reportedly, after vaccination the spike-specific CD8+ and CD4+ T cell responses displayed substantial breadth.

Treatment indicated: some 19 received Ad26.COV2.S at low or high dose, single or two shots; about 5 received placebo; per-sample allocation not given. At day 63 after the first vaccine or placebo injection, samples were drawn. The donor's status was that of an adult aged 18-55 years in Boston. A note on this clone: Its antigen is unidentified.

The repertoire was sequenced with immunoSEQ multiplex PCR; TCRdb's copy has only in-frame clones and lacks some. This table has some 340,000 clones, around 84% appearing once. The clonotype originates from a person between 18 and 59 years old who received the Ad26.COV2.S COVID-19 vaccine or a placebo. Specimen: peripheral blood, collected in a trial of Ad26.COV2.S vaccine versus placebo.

CDR3 in amino acids: CAISLTGNIQYF. CDR3 nucleotides: TGTGCCATCAGCCTGACAGGGAACATTCAGTACTTC. V and J are TRBV10-3 and TRBJ2-4; 7 nucleotides agree with TRBD1. The CDR3 consists of 12 residues. Germline lookup yields CDR1 ENHRY and CDR2 SYGVKD. V lost 6 bases, J lost 7 bases, and 3 bases stayed unmatched.